The clone carrying this T cell receptor beta chain occurred once. Its antigen is not known. The data were obtained in a study of long-term antiretroviral therapy in people with HIV. Study outcomes and limitations: ART adherence, viral resistance and therapy changes were not recorded.

Germline V CDR1 and CDR2: MNHEY, SVGAGI. Deletions cut 2 bases from V and 4 bases from J, with 9 bases between. The CDR3 is 15 residues long. They ran version v3.0 of the immunoSEQ assay at survey level. Profiling relied on immunoSEQ multiplex PCR, and the TCRdb table lists in-frame clones only, not all of them. The table shows tens of thousands of clones, with over 70% occurring only once. Source: unsorted PBMCs, taken 0.3 years after starting antiretroviral therapy. The TCR comes from a man between 45 and 60 years old with HIV. This sequence joins TRBV6-5 and TRBJ2-6, with D possibly TRBD1 on 6 matching bases. The CDR3 loop is CASSYGGSGANVLTF. The CDR3 bases are TGTGCCAGCAGTTACGGGGGCTCCGGGGCCAACGTCCTGACTTTC.